These T cell receptor beta chains were read from a single sample in a study of blood T cell repertoires in COVID-19. Data came from immunoSEQ multiplex PCR; TCRdb stores just in-frame clones and leaves some out. The sample lists 70,000 or so clones; roughly 84% were seen once. Sequencing was done on a sample of peripheral blood. The origin of the receptors is a woman of 80 years or more with active or convalescent COVID-19. Both conserved end residues are part of each CDR3. Fields, in order: clone size, J gene, D gene, CDR3 length, V gene, CDR3 protein, CDR3 DNA. A D gene is named only where the DNA matches it firmly. Expanded clones are given a class, and other clones once, few, many or no size at all.

size: NA
J: TRBJ2-1
D: TRBD2
length: 15
V: TRBV30
CDR3: CAWAGLSGGYNEQFF
DNA: TGTGCCTGGGCTGGCCTAAGCGGGGGTTACAATGAGCAGTTCTTC

size: NA
J: TRBJ1-1
D: TRBD1
length: 14
V: TRBV30
CDR3: CAWNSGTGRTEAFF
DNA: TGTGCCTGGAACTCCGGGACAGGGAGGACTGAAGCTTTCTTT

size: NA
J: TRBJ2-2
D: TRBD1
length: 15
V: TRBV5-1
CDR3: CASSPGQGASGELFF
DNA: TGCGCCAGCAGCCCAGGACAGGGGGCGTCCGGGGAGCTGTTTTTT

size: NA
J: TRBJ1-2
D: NA
length: 13
V: TRBV7-2
CDR3: CATNQQALYGYTF
DNA: TGTGCCACGAACCAACAGGCCTTATATGGCTACACCTTC

size: NA
J: TRBJ1-1
D: NA
length: 12
V: TRBV5-1
CDR3: CASSPGGTEAFF
DNA: TGCGCCAGCAGCCCAGGAGGCACTGAAGCTTTCTTT

size: NA
J: TRBJ2-5
D: NA
length: 17
V: TRBV7-9
CDR3: CASSRDAIDRSKETQYF
DNA: TGTGCCAGCAGTCGTGACGCGATTGACAGGTCCAAAGAGACCCAGTACTTC

size: few
J: TRBJ2-1
D: TRBD2
length: 14
V: TRBV28
CDR3: CASSDGGGVNEQFF
DNA: TGTGCCAGCAGTGACGGCGGGGGGGTCAATGAGCAGTTCTTC

size: once
J: TRBJ1-3
D: NA
length: 11
V: TRBV9
CDR3: CASSALDTIYF
DNA: TGTGCCAGCAGTGCCCTAGACACCATATATTTT

size: NA
J: TRBJ2-5
D: NA
length: 13
V: TRBV28
CDR3: CASRPGLGETQYF
DNA: TGTGCCAGCAGGCCAGGGTTAGGAGAGACCCAGTACTTC

size: NA
J: TRBJ1-2
D: NA
length: 14
V: TRBV13
CDR3: CASSPPIANYGYTF
DNA: TGTGCCAGCAGCCCTCCCATAGCTAACTATGGCTACACCTTC

size: NA
J: TRBJ1-2
D: TRBD1
length: 15
V: TRBV6-5
CDR3: CASSYSNRGQEGYTF
DNA: TGTGCCAGCAGTTACTCTAACAGGGGGCAGGAAGGCTACACCTTC

size: NA
J: TRBJ1-5
D: NA
length: 14
V: TRBV5-1
CDR3: CASSLRPRGQPQHF
DNA: TGCGCCAGCAGCCTGAGACCTAGGGGACAGCCCCAGCATTTT

size: NA
J: TRBJ2-1
D: TRBD2
length: 15
V: TRBV7-6
CDR3: CASSLVAGGKNEQFF
DNA: TGTGCCAGCAGCTTGGTAGCGGGGGGGAAAAATGAGCAGTTCTTC

size: once
J: TRBJ1-3
D: NA
length: 12
V: TRBV5-6
CDR3: CASSTTGNTIYF
DNA: TGTGCCAGCAGCACAACTGGAAACACCATATATTTT

size: NA
J: TRBJ2-7
D: NA
length: 15
V: TRBV19
CDR3: CASSIVADSSYEQYF
DNA: TGTGCCAGTAGTATTGTTGCGGACTCTTCCTACGAGCAGTACTTC

size: NA
J: TRBJ2-6
D: NA
length: 15
V: TRBV5-1
CDR3: CASSPSGAGANVLTF
DNA: TGCGCCAGCAGCCCATCAGGGGCTGGGGCCAACGTCCTGACTTTC

size: NA
J: TRBJ2-1
D: NA
length: 13
V: TRBV24-1
CDR3: CATRARSRDEQFF
DNA: TGTGCCACCCGCGCGCGTAGCCGGGATGAGCAGTTCTTC

size: NA
J: TRBJ2-2
D: NA
length: 13
V: TRBV18
CDR3: CASPGLNTGELFF
DNA: TGTGCCAGCCCGGGACTTAACACCGGGGAGCTGTTTTTT

size: NA
J: TRBJ2-1
D: NA
length: 12
V: TRBV19
CDR3: CASSEEGFGQFF
DNA: TGTGCCAGCTCGGAGGAAGGGTTTGGGCAGTTCTTC

size: NA
J: TRBJ2-7
D: NA
length: 12
V: TRBV19
CDR3: CASSIPLREQYF
DNA: TGTGCCAGTAGTATCCCACTCCGCGAGCAGTACTTC

size: NA
J: TRBJ1-1
D: TRBD1
length: 15
V: TRBV2
CDR3: CASSIAGQQNTEAFF
DNA: TGTGCCAGCAGTATAGCGGGACAGCAAAACACTGAAGCTTTCTTT

size: NA
J: TRBJ1-1
D: NA
length: 13
V: TRBV2
CDR3: CASSGGGLTEAFF
DNA: TGTGCCAGCAGTGGAGGAGGGCTCACTGAAGCTTTCTTT

size: NA
J: TRBJ1-2
D: NA
length: 12
V: TRBV28
CDR3: CASSFLDYGYTF
DNA: TGTGCCAGCAGTTTCCTAGACTATGGCTACACCTTC

size: NA
J: TRBJ2-7
D: NA
length: 12
V: TRBV6-5
CDR3: CASSDSFYEQYF
DNA: TGTGCCAGCAGTGACTCCTTCTACGAGCAGTACTTC